This TCR beta chain emerged from a study of T cell responses to AZD1222 COVID-19 vaccine. Repertoires were generated with immunoSEQ multiplex PCR, while TCRdb's copy carries only in-frame clones and drops some. The data hold around 110,000 clones, with roughly 88% observed a single time. Per germline, CDR1 GTSNPN and CDR2 SVGIG (reference sequence). Trimming took 3 bases from V and 2 from J, leaving 8 bases between them. The CDR3 loop spans 13 amino acids. This clone came up once. This sequence joins TRBV30 and TRBJ1-3; tentatively, D is TRBD1 (6 bases). The clonotype was recovered from an adult in good health. The sample here was peripheral blood, taken on day 0 of AZD1222 vaccination. CDR3 DNA sequence: TGTGCCTGGAGACAGGGTGCTGGAAACACCATATATTTT. As protein: CAWRQGAGNTIYF.